The 32 T cell receptor beta chains below all came from one sample that was sequenced in a study of CD8+ T cells in alopecia areata. Following RNA extraction, reverse transcription yielded cDNA that acted as the sequencing template. The protocol was immunoSEQ multiplex PCR, while the TCRdb copy is restricted to in-frame clones and leaves out a portion. This table has 150,000 to 200,000 clones, less than 80% appearing once. Treatment indicated: oral pan-JAK inhibitor, 5-10 mg twice daily. The sequenced sample was CD4+ T cells sorted from blood, obtained at week 24, from a patient treated with tofacitinib. Source of these receptors: a human donor with alopecia areata.

The chain carries TRBV7-9 and TRBJ2-5; D is perhaps TRBD1 (6 bases). CDR1 SEHNR and CDR2 FQNEAQ come from the germline V gene (reference sequence). The CDR3 is 15 residues long. The ends were cut back, 8 bases at V and 2 bases at J, with 18 bases in the middle. CDR3 in amino acids: CASSSTTGQQETQYF. Written as DNA, the CDR3 is TGTGCCAGCTCCTCGACGACAGGTCAACAAGAGACCCAGTACTTC. The variable domain in full, with the rest retrieved from reference TRBV7-9 and TRBJ2-5, is DTGVSQNPRHKITKRGQNVTFRCDPISEHNRLYWYRQTLGQGPEFLTYFQNEAQLEKSRLLSDRFSAERPKGSFSTLEIQRTEQGDSAMYLCASSSTTGQQETQYFGPGTRLLVL.

The rearrangement uses TRBV7-2 and TRBJ2-1; 8 nucleotides line up with TRBD1. Germline lookup yields CDR1 SGHTA and CDR2 FQGNSA. CDR3 length equals 14 residues. V lost 5 bases, J lost 7 bases, and 7 bases stayed unmatched. DNA for the CDR3: TGTGCCAGCAGCGTACGACAGGGGCAGAATGAGCAGTTCTTC. Amino acids: CASSVRQGQNEQFF. The full variable domain, with the rest looked up from reference TRBV7-2 and TRBJ2-1, is GAGVSQSPSNKVTEKGKDVELRCDPISGHTALYWYRQSLGQGLEFLIYFQGNSAPDKSGLPSDRFSAERTGGSVSTLTIQRTQQEDSAVYLCASSVRQGQNEQFFGPGTRLTVL.

The chain couples TRBV29-1 to TRBJ1-1; no clear D. V dropped 7 bases and J dropped 0 bases, with 9 bases sitting between them. Germline lookup yields CDR1 SQVTM and CDR2 ANQGSEA. The CDR3 extends over 12 amino acids. CDR3 DNA: TGCAGCGGTGCGTCATTGAACACTGAAGCTTTCTTT. Translating gives CSGASLNTEAFF.

The chain carries TRBV29-1 and TRBJ2-5; 9 bases map to TRBD2. The CDR3 spans 15 residues. V shed 4 bases, J shed 5 bases, and the junction held 11 bases outside the gene matches. The germline V gene has CDR1 SQVTM and CDR2 ANQGSEA. CDR3 sequence: CSVGGGDPRWETQYF. Written as DNA, the CDR3 is TGCAGCGTTGGCGGGGGGGACCCCCGGTGGGAGACCCAGTACTTC.

V is TRBV30 and J is TRBJ2-5; 8 positions match TRBD1. J lost 4 bases, V lost 1 base, and 5 bases had no gene match. CDR1 is GTSNPN and CDR2 is SVGIG in the germline V gene (reference sequence). This CDR3 has 14 residues. CDR3 DNA: TGTGCCTGGAGTGCGGGACAGGCCACAGAGACCCAGTACTTC. This translates into CAWSAGQATETQYF.

The chain couples TRBV5-6 to TRBJ2-3; 13 bases agree with TRBD2. CDR3 length: 17 amino acids. J was trimmed by 4 bases and V by 2 bases; bases with no gene match: 7. Germline values: CDR1 SGHDT, CDR2 YYEEEE. The DNA of the CDR3 is TGTGCCAGCAGCTTAATACTAGCGGGGGGGCCGCCAGATACGCAGTATTTT. Its translation: CASSLILAGGPPDTQYF.

This clone was detected a few times. This chain links TRBV19 with TRBJ2-7, with D perhaps TRBD1 or TRBD2 (5 bases each). Germline V CDR1 and CDR2: LNHDA, SQIVND (reference sequence). The V end lost 4 bases, the J end lost 3 bases, and 16 bases lay between the germline ends. The CDR3 consists of 15 residues. CDR3: CASSNLRDRDYEQYF. As DNA, the CDR3 is TGTGCCAGTAGTAATCTCCGGGACCGAGACTACGAGCAGTACTTC.

The chain is built from TRBV5-1 and TRBJ1-5, with unresolved D. The V gene lost 0 bases and the J gene lost 4 bases, with 11 bases spanning the gap. This CDR3 comprises 15 residues. CDR1 SGHRS and CDR2 YFSETQ come from the germline V gene. As DNA, the CDR3 is TGCGCCAGCAGCTTGGGATCGGAGGCAAATCAGCCCCAGCATTTT. It codes for CASSLGSEANQPQHF.

The sample holds a few counts of this clone. For the CDR3, the DNA is TGCGCCAGCAGCTTAACGGGGGAGACCTACAATGAGCAGTTCTTC. It is translated as CASSLTGETYNEQFF. This chain connects TRBV5-1 to TRBJ2-1; D might be TRBD2 (6 bases). Trimming stripped 2 bases from V and 2 bases from J, with 11 bases between. The CDR3 sequence is 15 residues long. Germline values: CDR1 SGHRS, CDR2 YFSETQ.

This clone was counted a single time. The chain joins TRBV6-6 to TRBJ2-5; D is possibly TRBD1 (6 bases). Trimming pared 2 bases from V and 5 bases from J, leaving 12 bases between. Germline V gene sequence: CDR1 MNHNY, CDR2 SVGAGI (reference sequence). The CDR3 totals 14 residues. In nucleotides, the CDR3 is TGTGCCAGCAGTTACGGGGGCGTAAGGGAGACCCAGTACTTC. Amino acids: CASSYGGVRETQYF.

In DNA form, the CDR3 reads TGTGCCAGCAGCCAAGTTCGGGGGGGCAATCAGCCCCAGCATTTT. As protein: CASSQVRGGNQPQHF. The chain is built from TRBV4-2 and TRBJ1-5; D is possibly TRBD1 (5 bases). The germline V gene has CDR1 LGHNA and CDR2 YNFKEQ. The CDR3 length is 15 residues. V lost 1 base to trimming and J lost 2 bases, with 9 bases between them.

This chain uses TRBV5-1 with TRBJ2-5; no definite D call. The CDR3 length is 14 residues. V was pared by 7 bases and J by 1 base, with 14 bases between. Germline lookup yields CDR1 SGHRS and CDR2 YFSETQ. CDR3 in DNA: TGCGCCAGCGGAGCAGTAGGCTTCCAAGAGACCCAGTACTTC. Encoded protein: CASGAVGFQETQYF.

This clone came up a few times. The J gene is TRBJ1-2, the V gene TRBV15; the match to TRBD1 covers 7 bases. This CDR3 region has 16 residues. Germline V gene lookup returns CDR1 LNHNV and CDR2 YYDKDF (reference sequence). The trim removed 0 bases at V and 3 bases at J, leaving 7 bases unmatched. The CDR3 protein is CATSRDKTGVYYGYTF. The DNA of the CDR3 is TGTGCCACCAGCAGAGATAAAACAGGGGTTTACTATGGCTACACCTTC.

The sample holds a few counts of this clone. CDR3 in amino acids: CASSLNGGDYEQYF. The CDR3 DNA reads as TGCGCCAGCAGCTTGAACGGAGGGGACTACGAGCAGTACTTC. The chain recombines TRBV5-1 with TRBJ2-7, with D possibly matching TRBD2 (6 bases). This CDR3 spans 14 amino acids. The V end lost 1 base, the J end lost 3 bases, and 11 bases lay between the germline ends. Germline V gene data show CDR1 as SGHRS and CDR2 as YFSETQ.

The chain has TRBV2 and TRBJ1-5; D may be TRBD1 (5 bases). The germline V and J ends were trimmed by 7 bases and 5 bases, with 12 bases remaining between them. CDR1 and CDR2 (germline): SNHLY, FYNNEI. The CDR3 is 13 amino acids. The CDR3 nucleotides are TGTGCCAGCAAGGGGCAGATCTATCAGCCCCAGCATTTT. This sequence encodes CASKGQIYQPQHF.

The rearrangement links TRBV6-1 to TRBJ1-2, with D tentatively TRBD1 (5 bases). Germline lookup yields CDR1 MNHNS and CDR2 SASEGT. The CDR3 length is 15 residues. The V end lost 1 base, the J end lost 2 bases, and 11 bases lay between the germline ends. The CDR3 protein is CASSEVGVQNYGYTF. Written as DNA, the CDR3 is TGTGCCAGCAGTGAAGTGGGGGTTCAGAACTATGGCTACACCTTC.

V usage is TRBV9 and J usage is TRBJ1-6, with D unresolved. Trimming removed 7 bases from V and 3 bases from J, with 14 bases in between. Germline V gene lookup returns CDR1 SGDLS and CDR2 YYNGEE. The CDR3 has 15 residues. CDR3 region: CASGPRVGYNSPLHF. The CDR3 coding sequence is TGTGCCAGCGGTCCGAGGGTCGGCTATAATTCACCCCTCCACTTT. The full variable domain, with the rest looked up from reference TRBV9 and TRBJ1-6, is DSGVTQTPKHLITATGQRVTLRCSPRSGDLSVYWYQQSLDQGLQFLIQYYNGEERAKGNILERFSAQQFPDLHSELNLSSLELGDSALYFCASGPRVGYNSPLHFGNGTRLTVT.

The sample holds a few counts of this clone. DNA of the CDR3: TGCAGTGGTGCGACAGGGAGAAATGAAAAACTGTTTTTT. Its translation: CSGATGRNEKLFF. V usage is TRBV29-1 and J usage is TRBJ1-4; 7 positions match TRBD1. CDR1 is SQVTM, CDR2 ANQGSEA, per germline. There are 13 residues in the CDR3.

The V call is TRBV19, the J call TRBJ1-1; D possibly corresponds to TRBD1 (5 bases). Germline V gives CDR1 LNHDA, CDR2 SQIVND (reference sequence). V lost 10 bases and J lost 0, with 12 bases in between. There are 13 residues in the CDR3. The CDR3 DNA sequence: TGTGCCACGGCGATGGGGCTGAACACTGAAGCTTTCTTT. It encodes CATAMGLNTEAFF.

V is TRBV11-2 and J is TRBJ2-3; perhaps TRBD2 as D (6 bases). The ends were cut back, 5 bases at V and 5 bases at J, with 14 bases in the middle. The germline CDR1 and CDR2 sequences are SGHAT and FQNNGV. The CDR3 totals 14 residues. CDR3 protein: CASSLSGGVDTQYF. CDR3 nucleotides: TGTGCCAGCAGCCTTAGCGGAGGTGTAGATACGCAGTATTTT.

The rearrangement joins TRBV19 to TRBJ1-6; D not certain. This CDR3 has 15 residues. The ends were cut back, 4 bases at V and 9 bases at J, with 16 bases in the middle. Germline CDR1 reads LNHDA; CDR2 reads SQIVND (reference sequence). The CDR3 DNA follows: TGTGCCAGTAGTAAGGCTCTGGCGGTTGGTTCACCCCTCCACTTT. This codes for CASSKALAVGSPLHF. The full variable domain, completed using reference TRBV19 and TRBJ1-6, is DGGITQSPKYLFRKEGQNVTLSCEQNLNHDAMYWYRQDPGQGLRLIYYSQIVNDFQKGDIAEGYSVSREKKESFPLTVTSAQKNPTAFYLCASSKALAVGSPLHFGNGTRLTVT.

This clone was recorded a few times. The rearrangement links TRBV7-9 to TRBJ1-5, with TRBD1 identical over 7 bases. The V and J ends lost 5 bases and 6 bases, in that order; junction bases with no gene match: 4. CDR1 is SEHNR, CDR2 FQNEAQ, per germline (reference sequence). The CDR3 totals 13 residues. The CDR3 region has the DNA TGTGCCAGCAGCCCCAGGGGGACTCAGCCCCAGCATTTT. Translating it yields CASSPRGTQPQHF.

This chain connects TRBV9 to TRBJ2-1; a possible D gene is TRBD1 (5 bases). CDR1 is SGDLS, CDR2 YYNGEE, per germline. The CDR3 contains 16 residues. V lost 0 bases and J lost 0, with 10 bases in between. This chain's CDR3 is CASSVARGNSYNEQFF. The CDR3, as DNA: TGTGCCAGCAGCGTAGCTAGGGGCAACTCCTACAATGAGCAGTTCTTC. The full variable domain, in which reference TRBV9 and TRBJ2-1 provide the parts outside the CDR3, is DSGVTQTPKHLITATGQRVTLRCSPRSGDLSVYWYQQSLDQGLQFLIQYYNGEERAKGNILERFSAQQFPDLHSELNLSSLELGDSALYFCASSVARGNSYNEQFFGPGTRLTVL.

The chain has TRBV10-3 and TRBJ2-5; D is perhaps TRBD2 (5 bases). The length of the CDR3 is 13 residues. Trimming stripped 6 bases from V and 3 bases from J, with 11 bases between. CDR1 ENHRY and CDR2 SYGVKD come from the germline V gene. The CDR3 nucleotides read TGTGCCATCAGGCCAGCGGTAGAAGAGACCCAGTACTTC. This encodes CAIRPAVEETQYF.

The V gene is TRBV29-1, the J gene TRBJ2-2, with unresolved D. This CDR3 has 13 residues. Germline V gene data show CDR1 as SQVTM and CDR2 as ANQGSEA. V was cut by 3 bases and J by 1 base, with 6 bases left in between. The CDR3 spells CSVDWQNTGELFF. DNA of the CDR3: TGCAGCGTTGATTGGCAGAACACCGGGGAGCTGTTTTTT.

The chain carries TRBV2 and TRBJ1-2; 8 bases are a match to TRBD1. The CDR3 has 13 amino acids. Unmatched junction bases numbered 0, after V lost 4 bases and J lost 2 bases. Germline values: CDR1 SNHLY, CDR2 FYNNEI. CDR3 sequence (DNA): TGTGCCAGCAGTGGGACAGGGAACTATGGCTACACCTTC. It specifies CASSGTGNYGYTF. The variable domain in full, with the rest retrieved from reference TRBV2 and TRBJ1-2, is EPEVTQTPSHQVTQMGQEVILRCVPISNHLYFYWYRQILGQKVEFLVSFYNNEISEKSEIFDDQFSVERPDGSNFTLKIRSTKLEDSAMYFCASSGTGNYGYTFGSGTRLTVV.

This clone was detected only a few times. V gene TRBV29-1 combines with J gene TRBJ1-5, with D possibly TRBD1 on 5 matching bases. V lost 3 bases and J lost 2, with 8 bases in between. From germline, CDR1 is SQVTM and CDR2 ANQGSEA. The CDR3 has 13 amino acids. CDR3 loop: CSVDQGGNQPQHF. The CDR3 nucleotides are TGCAGCGTTGACCAAGGGGGCAATCAGCCCCAGCATTTT.

This clone has just a few counts. The rearrangement links TRBV29-1 to TRBJ2-7, with TRBD1 matching over 9 bases. Germline CDR1 and CDR2: SQVTM and ANQGSEA. V trimming: 4 bases; J trimming: 0 bases; junction bases outside the gene matches: 13. This CDR3 comprises 17 residues. The CDR3 coding sequence is TGCAGCGTTGGGGGGAGATGGGACAGGGCTAGCTCCTACGAGCAGTACTTC. Residues: CSVGGRWDRASSYEQYF.

V is TRBV5-1 and J is TRBJ2-7, with TRBD1 identical over 7 bases. V lost 0 bases, J lost 7 bases, and 10 bases stayed unmatched. This CDR3 is 15 amino acids long. CDR1 and CDR2 from the germline V gene are SGHRS and YFSETQ. The CDR3 loop reads CASSLGDRDKSEQYF. The CDR3 DNA sequence: TGCGCCAGCAGCTTGGGCGACAGGGATAAAAGTGAGCAGTACTTC. The whole variable domain, filled in from reference TRBV5-1 and TRBJ2-7, reads KAGVTQTPRYLIKTRGQQVTLSCSPISGHRSVSWYQQTPGQGLQFLFEYFSETQRNKGNFPGRFSGRQFSNSRSEMNVSTLELGDSALYLCASSLGDRDKSEQYFGPGTRLTVT.

This clone was detected a few times. This rearrangement joins TRBV29-1 to TRBJ2-5; the D gene is possibly TRBD2 (6 bases). This CDR3 is 16 amino acids long. The V gene lost 7 bases and the J gene lost 4 bases, with 25 bases spanning the gap. CDR1 and CDR2 from the germline V gene are SQVTM and ANQGSEA. The CDR3 here is CSGGVRVGSLRETQYF. The CDR3 DNA follows: TGCAGCGGGGGGGTCCGAGTTGGGTCGTTAAGAGAGACCCAGTACTTC. Full variable domain (rest looked up from reference TRBV29-1 and TRBJ2-5): SAVISQKPSRDICQRGTSLTIQCQVDSQVTMMFWYRQQPGQSLTLIATANQGSEATYESGFVIDKFPISRPNLTFSTLTVSNMSPEDSSIYLCSGGVRVGSLRETQYFGPGTRLLVL.

CDR3 residues: CASSYSDLKSEQYF. CDR3 DNA sequence: TGTGCCAGCAGTTACTCAGACCTCAAGAGCGAGCAGTACTTC. The chain combines TRBV6-5 with TRBJ2-7; D not resolved. In germline, CDR1 is MNHEY, CDR2 SVGAGI. Trimming shortened V by 0 bases and J by 6 bases, and 12 bases separated the two germline ends. The CDR3 extends over 14 amino acids.

This rearrangement joins TRBV29-1 to TRBJ2-1; no definite D call. Trimming pared 4 bases from V and 5 bases from J, leaving 18 bases between. The CDR3 covers 15 residues. Germline loops: CDR1 SQVTM, CDR2 ANQGSEA. CDR3 nucleotide sequence: TGCAGCGTTGTGAGTGCGGCAGGTGCCAACAATGAGCAGTTCTTC. This sequence encodes CSVVSAAGANNEQFF.